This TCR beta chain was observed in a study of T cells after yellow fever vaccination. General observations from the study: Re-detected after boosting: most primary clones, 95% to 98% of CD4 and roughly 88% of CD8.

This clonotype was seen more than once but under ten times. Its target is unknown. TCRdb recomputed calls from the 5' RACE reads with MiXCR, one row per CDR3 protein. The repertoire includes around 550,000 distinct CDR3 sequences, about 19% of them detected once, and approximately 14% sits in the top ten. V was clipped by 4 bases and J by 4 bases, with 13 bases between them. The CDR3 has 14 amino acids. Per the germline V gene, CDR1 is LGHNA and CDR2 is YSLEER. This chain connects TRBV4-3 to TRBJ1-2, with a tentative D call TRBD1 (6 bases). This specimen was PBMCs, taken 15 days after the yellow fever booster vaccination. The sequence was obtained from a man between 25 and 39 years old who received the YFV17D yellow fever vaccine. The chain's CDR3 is CASSRDRMTYGYTF. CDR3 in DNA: TGCGCCAGCAGCCGCGACAGGATGACCTATGGCTACACCTTC.